The next 25 T cell receptor beta chains were all read from a single sample in a study of OX40 agonist ivuxolimab in advanced cancers. Measured with immunoSEQ multiplex PCR; TCRdb has only the in-frame clones, and not every one. Among under 55,000 clones listed, over 80% were seen once. Specimen: CD4+ or CD8+ T cells sorted from blood, collected in a trial of the OX40 agonist ivuxolimab. The origin of the receptors is an adult with an advanced solid tumor such as melanoma, head and neck, liver or kidney cancer.

CDR3 nucleotide sequence: TGCGCCAGCAGCTTTTCTTCAGGGGAGGGCACAGATACGCAGTATTTT. As protein: CASSFSSGEGTDTQYF. The chain has TRBV5-1 and TRBJ2-3; D could derive from TRBD1 or TRBD2 (6 bases each). The CDR3 is 16 residues long. Germline-derived CDR1 and CDR2 are SGHRS and YFSETQ. Trimming left V 2 bases short and J 1 base short, with 14 bases between.

The chain is built from TRBV9 and TRBJ2-3, with 8 bases matching TRBD1. After removal of 3 bases from V and 3 bases from J, the junction contained 6 bases not matched to a gene. This CDR3 contains 15 residues. Germline loops: CDR1 SGDLS, CDR2 YYNGEE. The chain's CDR3 is CASSAGQGRTDTQYF. CDR3 nucleotides: TGTGCCAGCAGCGCTGGACAGGGAAGGACAGATACGCAGTATTTT.

There are a few counts of this clone. The chain couples TRBV27 to TRBJ1-1; D remains unclear. From germline, CDR1 is MNHEY and CDR2 SMNVEV (reference sequence). The CDR3 spans 13 residues. Trimming shortened V by 2 bases and J by 2 bases, and 6 bases separated the two germline ends. The CDR3 region is CASSLVANTEAFF. The CDR3 region has the DNA TGTGCCAGCAGTTTAGTAGCCAACACTGAAGCTTTCTTT.

CDR3 region: CASSHHPQGGTEAFF. Written as DNA, the CDR3 is TGTGCCAGCAGTCACCATCCACAGGGGGGCACTGAAGCTTTCTTT. The chain links TRBV28 to TRBJ1-1, with TRBD1 matching 8 bases. The V segment lost 5 bases and the J segment 4 bases; nucleotides outside the gene matches: 9. Germline CDR1 MDHEN, CDR2 SYDVKM. This CDR3 is built from 15 residues.

This chain joins TRBV10-3 and TRBJ2-7; 10 positions agree with TRBD1. V gave up 4 bases and J gave up 0 bases; unmatched junction bases: 6. CDR3 length: 16 amino acids. CDR1 and CDR2 from the germline V gene are ENHRY and SYGVKD. Here the CDR3 reads CAISGRQGASSYEQYV. CDR3 in DNA: TGTGCCATCAGTGGAAGACAGGGGGCGAGCTCCTACGAGCAGTACGTC.

The chain joins TRBV19 to TRBJ2-4; the match to TRBD2 covers 8 bases. The CDR3 runs to 13 residues. The germline V gene encodes CDR1 LNHDA and CDR2 SQIVND (reference sequence). The trim removed 4 bases at V and 8 bases at J, leaving 4 bases unmatched. CDR3 bases: TGTGCCAGTAGTACGGGGGGGAAGGACATTCAGTACTTC. This translates into CASSTGGKDIQYF.

V gene TRBV27 combines with J gene TRBJ2-1; the D call may be TRBD1 or TRBD2 (6 bases each). The germline gives CDR1 MNHEY, CDR2 SMNVEV (reference sequence). The V and J ends lost 2 bases and 0 bases respectively, with 17 bases between them. The CDR3 spans 18 residues. The CDR3 region has the DNA TGTGCCAGCAGTTTAAAGTGGGGGGCCGACCTCTCCTACAATGAGCAGTTCTTC. Translation gives CASSLKWGADLSYNEQFF.

CDR3 protein: CASSPGWVLNTEAFF. Here the CDR3 DNA reads TGCGCCAGCAGCCCCGGATGGGTTTTGAACACTGAAGCTTTCTTT. V gene TRBV4-1 combines with J gene TRBJ1-1; the D is unclear. Trimming shortened V by 4 bases and J by 0 bases, and 12 bases separated the two germline ends. The germline V gene has CDR1 MGHRA and CDR2 YSYEKL. The CDR3 totals 15 residues.

The genes are TRBV6-1 and TRBJ2-5; tentative D call: TRBD2 (5 bases). Per germline, CDR1 MNHNS and CDR2 SASEGT. Trimming stripped 3 bases from V and 0 bases from J, with 17 bases between. The length of the CDR3 is 17 residues. CDR3 sequence reads: CASSDQFERTYQETQYF. The CDR3 region has the DNA TGTGCCAGCAGTGATCAGTTCGAGCGGACGTACCAAGAGACCCAGTACTTC.

This chain connects TRBV18 to TRBJ2-1; TRBD2 agrees at 11 bases. The length of the CDR3 is 16 residues. V shed 3 bases and J 2 bases; nucleotides not matched to a gene: 3. CDR1 is KGHSH and CDR2 is LQKENI in the germline V gene. The CDR3 sequence: CASSPSGLAAYNEQFF. The DNA of the CDR3 is TGTGCCAGCTCACCCTCGGGACTAGCGGCCTACAATGAGCAGTTCTTC.

V gene TRBV2 combines with J gene TRBJ2-7, with TRBD1 as a possible D gene (6 bases). Trimming removed 8 bases from V and 4 bases from J, with 12 bases in between. Germline CDR1 is SNHLY and CDR2 is FYNNEI. The CDR3 loop spans 12 amino acids. The DNA for the CDR3 is TGTGCCAGCGAAGGGGGATTTTACGAGCAGTACTTC. Translation gives CASEGGFYEQYF.

This rearrangement joins TRBV7-9 to TRBJ2-3; a possible D gene is TRBD1 (6 bases). The CDR3 has 15 amino acids. The V and J ends lost 5 bases and 4 bases respectively, with 16 bases between them. Germline V gives CDR1 SEHNR, CDR2 FQNEAQ (reference sequence). The CDR3 protein is CASSHYLQGSDTQYF. The CDR3, as DNA: TGTGCCAGCAGCCATTACCTCCAGGGGTCAGATACGCAGTATTTT. The full variable domain, rest sourced from reference TRBV7-9 and TRBJ2-3, is DTGVSQNPRHKITKRGQNVTFRCDPISEHNRLYWYRQTLGQGPEFLTYFQNEAQLEKSRLLSDRFSAERPKGSFSTLEIQRTEQGDSAMYLCASSHYLQGSDTQYFGPGTRLTVL.

The sample holds a few counts of this clone. This rearrangement joins TRBV11-2 to TRBJ1-6; unclear D gene. The CDR3 extends over 15 amino acids. The ends were cut back, 3 bases at V and 8 bases at J, with 14 bases in the middle. Germline CDR1 is SGHAT and CDR2 is FQNNGV. This CDR3 reads CASSFGDGVYSPLHF. CDR3 coding DNA: TGTGCCAGCAGCTTCGGCGACGGGGTATATTCACCCCTCCACTTT.

The J gene is TRBJ2-2, the V gene TRBV29-1; TRBD1 agrees at 11 bases. The CDR3 consists of 15 residues. CDR1 and CDR2 from the germline V gene are SQVTM and ANQGSEA. V shed 5 bases, J shed 4 bases, and the junction held 6 bases outside the gene matches. Written as DNA, the CDR3 is TGCAGCGTTATGGGGACAGGGGGGCTCACCGGGGAGCTGTTTTTT. As protein: CSVMGTGGLTGELFF.

V and J are TRBV4-1 and TRBJ2-7; the match to TRBD2 covers 7 bases. Germline lookup yields CDR1 MGHRA and CDR2 YSYEKL. V dropped 1 base and J dropped 4; count of bases not matched to a gene: 7. The CDR3 consists of 15 residues. CDR3 region: CASSQAGGSGYEQYF. In DNA, the CDR3 is TGCGCCAGCAGCCAAGCGGGCGGGAGCGGTTACGAGCAGTACTTC.

The J gene is TRBJ2-7, the V gene TRBV28; the match to TRBD1 covers 7 bases. Germline CDR1 and CDR2: MDHEN and SYDVKM. CDR3 length equals 12 residues. CDR3 DNA sequence: TGTGCCAGCAGTCCCCGGACAGGCATCCCGGAGGTC. Residues: CASSPRTGIPEV.

The chain links TRBV9 to TRBJ1-2, with 9 bases fitting TRBD1. CDR1 and CDR2 (germline): SGDLS, YYNGEE. The CDR3 totals 15 residues. V shed 3 bases, J shed 4 bases, and the junction held 7 bases outside the gene matches. CDR3 region: CASSASDRGSYGYTF. DNA of the CDR3: TGTGCCAGCAGCGCCTCGGACAGGGGTAGCTATGGCTACACCTTC. Drawing the rest from reference TRBV9 and TRBJ1-2, the complete variable domain is DSGVTQTPKHLITATGQRVTLRCSPRSGDLSVYWYQQSLDQGLQFLIQYYNGEERAKGNILERFSAQQFPDLHSELNLSSLELGDSALYFCASSASDRGSYGYTFGSGTRLTVV.

The chain combines TRBV11-2 with TRBJ2-1; 7 bases are shared with TRBD2. J lost 3 bases, V lost 6 bases, and 17 bases had no gene match. Germline V gene lookup returns CDR1 SGHAT and CDR2 FQNNGV. This CDR3 is built from 18 residues. As DNA, the CDR3 is TGTGCCAGCAGGCCCTGGGGGGGGTCTGTAGGGCGCTACAATGAGCAGTTCTTC. It is translated as CASRPWGGSVGRYNEQFF.

This clone was seen just once. The rearrangement joins TRBV19 to TRBJ1-1; 7 bases fit TRBD1. CDR3 length equals 16 residues. Germline CDR1 is LNHDA and CDR2 is SQIVND (reference sequence). V shed 6 bases and J 2 bases; nucleotides not matched to a gene: 12. The CDR3 coding sequence is TGTGCCAGTAGAATCGCGAGGGACAGAGAAAACACTGAAGCTTTCTTT. Amino acid sequence: CASRIARDRENTEAFF.

The chain links TRBV7-2 to TRBJ2-1; D unclear. Looked up from germline, CDR1 is SGHTA and CDR2 is FQGNSA. The CDR3 sequence is 13 residues long. V lost 5 bases to trimming and J lost 5 bases, with 10 bases between them. CDR3 sequence reads: CASSANLDNEQFF. The CDR3 bases are TGTGCCAGCAGCGCCAATCTAGACAATGAGCAGTTCTTC. Variable domain in full (rest from reference TRBV7-2 and TRBJ2-1): GAGVSQSPSNKVTEKGKDVELRCDPISGHTALYWYRQSLGQGLEFLIYFQGNSAPDKSGLPSDRFSAERTGGSVSTLTIQRTQQEDSAVYLCASSANLDNEQFFGPGTRLTVL.

This clone has a single count. One end of the junction does not line up with germline, which may come from a read error. Distinct nucleotide sequences in the sample also encode this CDR3. The chain links TRBV10-3 to TRBJ1-2; D remains unclear. CDR1 ENHRY and CDR2 SYGVKD come from the germline V gene. CDR3 length: 12 residues. Here the CDR3 reads CAISEGIYGYTF. CDR3 bases: TGTGCCATCAGTGAGGGAATCTATGGCTATACCTTC.

In this sample, this clone turned up once. The chain carries TRBV18 and TRBJ1-3, with unresolved D. CDR3 length: 16 residues. The V end lost 3 bases, the J end lost 0 bases, and 12 bases lay between the germline ends. CDR1 and CDR2 from the germline V gene are KGHSH and LQKENI. CDR3 bases: TGTGCCAGCTCACCCGCCCTGGCAGTCTCTGGAAACACCATATATTTT. Its protein product is CASSPALAVSGNTIYF.

This rearrangement joins TRBV7-9 to TRBJ2-1; 12 bases fit TRBD1. The CDR3 loop spans 15 amino acids. Looked up from germline, CDR1 is SEHNR and CDR2 is FQNEAQ (reference sequence). The junction had 6 bases not matched to a gene; V was cut back by 5 bases and J by 7 bases. The CDR3, as DNA: TGTGCCAGCAGCACCGGGACAGGGGGCATGAATGAGCAGTTCTTC. Translating it yields CASSTGTGGMNEQFF. Combining the CDR3 with reference TRBV7-9 and TRBJ2-1 gives the whole variable domain DTGVSQNPRHKITKRGQNVTFRCDPISEHNRLYWYRQTLGQGPEFLTYFQNEAQLEKSRLLSDRFSAERPKGSFSTLEIQRTEQGDSAMYLCASSTGTGGMNEQFFGPGTRLTVL.

The chain recombines TRBV7-2 with TRBJ2-2, with no clear D. The CDR3 is 16 amino acids. Germline V gene sequence: CDR1 SGHTA, CDR2 FQGNSA. Trimming pared 2 bases from V and 5 bases from J, leaving 15 bases between. The CDR3 DNA is TGTGCCAGCAGCTTAACTTGGTCCGCGAGTACCGGGGAGCTGTTTTTT. Its translation is CASSLTWSASTGELFF.

This chain joins TRBV28 and TRBJ2-6; a weak D match, TRBD1 (5 bases). The length of the CDR3 is 19 residues. V was cut by 3 bases and J by 4 bases, with 22 bases left in between. The germline gives CDR1 MDHEN, CDR2 SYDVKM. The CDR3: CASSLFPNPRAKGANVLTF. The CDR3, as DNA: TGTGCCAGCAGTTTGTTCCCAAATCCCAGGGCAAAAGGGGCCAACGTCCTGACTTTC.